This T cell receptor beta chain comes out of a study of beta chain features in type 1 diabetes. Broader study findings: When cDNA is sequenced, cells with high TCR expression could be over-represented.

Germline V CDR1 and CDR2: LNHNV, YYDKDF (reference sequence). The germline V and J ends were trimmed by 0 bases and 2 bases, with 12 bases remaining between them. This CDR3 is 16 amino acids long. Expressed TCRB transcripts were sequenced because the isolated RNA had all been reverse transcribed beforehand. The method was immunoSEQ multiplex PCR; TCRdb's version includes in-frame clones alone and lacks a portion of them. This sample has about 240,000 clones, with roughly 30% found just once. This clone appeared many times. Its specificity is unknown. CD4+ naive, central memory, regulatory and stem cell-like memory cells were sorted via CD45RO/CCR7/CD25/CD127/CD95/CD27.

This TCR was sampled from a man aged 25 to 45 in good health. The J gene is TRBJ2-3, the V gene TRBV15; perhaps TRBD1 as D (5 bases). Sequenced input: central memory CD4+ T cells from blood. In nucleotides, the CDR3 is TGTGCCACCAGCAGAGACCAGGGTGGGTACACAGATACGCAGTATTTT. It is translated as CATSRDQGGYTDTQYF. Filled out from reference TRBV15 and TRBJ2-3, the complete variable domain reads DAMVIQNPRYQVTQFGKPVTLSCSQTLNHNVMYWYQQKSSQAPKLLFHYYDKDFNNEADTPDNFQSRRPNTSFCFLDIRSPGLGDTAMYLCATSRDQGGYTDTQYFGPGTRLTVL.